The sequence of this TCR beta chain was determined in a study of cytomegalovirus exposure and HLA in healthy donors. Both 60 Vbeta primers and 13 Jbeta primers went into the PCR. Per the authors' pipeline: The count from a later analysis was some 80 million unique TCR beta chains, 9.5 million to 13 million of them shared. TCRdb keeps only in-frame clones here, not all; method: immunoSEQ multiplex PCR. V and J calls and clone size are those listed in that table; D and trimming were worked out from the DNA. The data hold around 100,000 clones, with 67% observed a single time. The CDR3 has 15 residues. The germline V gene encodes CDR1 MNHNY and CDR2 SVGAGI (reference sequence). Trimming stripped 0 bases from V and 1 base from J, with 9 bases between.

The genes are TRBV6-6 and TRBJ1-1; D remains ambiguous. The source is a man aged 25-45 years in good health and CMV-seronegative. Sequenced material: PBMCs. Here the CDR3 reads CASSYSEGPNTEAFF. The DNA of the CDR3 is TGTGCCAGCAGTTACTCGGAGGGCCCGAACACTGAAGCTTTCTTT.